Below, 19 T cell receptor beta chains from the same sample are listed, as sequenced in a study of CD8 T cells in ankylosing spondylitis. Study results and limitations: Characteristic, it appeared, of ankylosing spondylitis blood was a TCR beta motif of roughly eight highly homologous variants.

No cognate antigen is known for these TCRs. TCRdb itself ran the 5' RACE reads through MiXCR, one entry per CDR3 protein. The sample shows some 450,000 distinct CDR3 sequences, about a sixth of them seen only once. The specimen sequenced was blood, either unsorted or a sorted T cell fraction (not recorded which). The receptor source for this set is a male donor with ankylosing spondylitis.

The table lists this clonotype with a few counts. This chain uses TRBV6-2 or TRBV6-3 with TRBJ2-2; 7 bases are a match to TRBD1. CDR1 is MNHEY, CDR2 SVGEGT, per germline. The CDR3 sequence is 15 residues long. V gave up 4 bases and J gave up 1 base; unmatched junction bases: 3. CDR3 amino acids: CASSWGQMNTGELFF. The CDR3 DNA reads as TGTGCCAGCAGTTGGGGACAGATGAACACCGGGGAGCTGTTTTTT.

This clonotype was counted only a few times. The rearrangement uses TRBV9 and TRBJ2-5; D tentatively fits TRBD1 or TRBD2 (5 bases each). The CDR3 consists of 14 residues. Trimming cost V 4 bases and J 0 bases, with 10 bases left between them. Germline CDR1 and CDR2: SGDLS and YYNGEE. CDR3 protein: CASSQRGYQETQYF. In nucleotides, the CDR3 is TGTGCCAGCAGCCAGAGGGGCTACCAAGAGACCCAGTACTTC.

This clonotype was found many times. CDR3 sequence reads: CASSLGSTYGYTF. CDR3 bases: TGTGCCAGCAGCTTGGGGAGTACCTATGGCTACACCTTC. The V gene is TRBV7-2, the J gene TRBJ1-2, with D unresolved. Trimming took off 3 bases at V and 4 bases at J, with 9 bases between the two ends. The CDR3 is made up of 13 amino acids. Germline CDR1 and CDR2: SGHTA and FQGNSA.

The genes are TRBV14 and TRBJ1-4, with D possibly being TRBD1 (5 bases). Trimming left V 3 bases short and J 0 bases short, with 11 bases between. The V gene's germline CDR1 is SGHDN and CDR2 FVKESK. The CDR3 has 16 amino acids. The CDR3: CASSQTAYATNEKLFF. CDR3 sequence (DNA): TGTGCCAGCAGCCAGACAGCTTATGCAACTAATGAAAAACTGTTTTTT.

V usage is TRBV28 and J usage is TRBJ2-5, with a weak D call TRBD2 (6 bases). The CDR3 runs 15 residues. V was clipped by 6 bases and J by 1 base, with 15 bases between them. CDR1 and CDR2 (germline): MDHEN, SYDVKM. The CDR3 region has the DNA TGTGCCAGCAGCCGGGACTCCGGGCGCCAAGAGACCCAGTACTTC. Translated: CASSRDSGRQETQYF.

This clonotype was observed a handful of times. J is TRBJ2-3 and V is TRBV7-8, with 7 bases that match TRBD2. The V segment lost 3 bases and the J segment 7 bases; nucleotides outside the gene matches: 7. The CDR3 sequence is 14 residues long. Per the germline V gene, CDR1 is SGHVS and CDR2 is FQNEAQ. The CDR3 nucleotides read TGTGCCAGCAGCTTGGGGGACTACCTAAATACGCAGTATTTT. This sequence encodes CASSLGDYLNTQYF.

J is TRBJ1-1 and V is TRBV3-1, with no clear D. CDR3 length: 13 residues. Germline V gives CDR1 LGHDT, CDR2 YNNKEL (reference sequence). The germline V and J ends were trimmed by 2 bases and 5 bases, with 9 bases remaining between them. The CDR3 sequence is CASSQPGRTEAFF. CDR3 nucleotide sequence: TGTGCCAGCAGCCAACCGGGCAGGACTGAAGCTTTCTTT.

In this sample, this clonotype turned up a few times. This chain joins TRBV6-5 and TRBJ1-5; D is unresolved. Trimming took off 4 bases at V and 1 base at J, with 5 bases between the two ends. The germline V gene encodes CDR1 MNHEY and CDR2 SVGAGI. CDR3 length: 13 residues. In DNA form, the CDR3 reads TGTGCCAGCAGTTGGACGAGCAATCAGCCCCAGCATTTT. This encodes CASSWTSNQPQHF.

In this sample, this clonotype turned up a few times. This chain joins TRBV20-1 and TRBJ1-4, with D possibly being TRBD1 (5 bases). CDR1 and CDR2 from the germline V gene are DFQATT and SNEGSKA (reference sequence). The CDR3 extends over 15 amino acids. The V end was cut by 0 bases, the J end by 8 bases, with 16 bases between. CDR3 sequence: CSARDMGGNREKLFF. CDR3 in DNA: TGCAGTGCTAGAGATATGGGGGGAAATAGAGAAAAACTGTTTTTT.

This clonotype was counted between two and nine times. CDR3 region: CASSPGLAVSAGYEQYF. The CDR3 DNA reads TGTGCCAGCAGCCCGGGACTAGCGGTTTCTGCGGGCTACGAGCAGTACTTC. The gene calls are TRBV5-5 and TRBJ2-7; 11 bases map to TRBD2. The germline V gene has CDR1 SGHKS and CDR2 YYEKEE (reference sequence). This CDR3 is built from 17 residues. The V segment lost 4 bases and the J segment 3 bases; nucleotides outside the gene matches: 12.

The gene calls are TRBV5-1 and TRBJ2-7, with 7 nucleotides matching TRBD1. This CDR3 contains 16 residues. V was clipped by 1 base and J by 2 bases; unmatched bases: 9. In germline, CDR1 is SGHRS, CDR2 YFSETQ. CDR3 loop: CASSLRLDRQAYEQYF. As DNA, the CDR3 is TGCGCCAGCAGCTTGCGGCTGGACAGGCAAGCCTACGAGCAGTACTTC.

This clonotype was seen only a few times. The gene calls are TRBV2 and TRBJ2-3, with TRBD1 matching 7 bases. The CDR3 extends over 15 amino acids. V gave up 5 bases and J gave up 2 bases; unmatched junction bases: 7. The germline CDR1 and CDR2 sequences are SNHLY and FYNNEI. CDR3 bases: TGTGCCAGCAGTCAAGACAGGGAAGCCACAGATACGCAGTATTTT. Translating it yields CASSQDREATDTQYF.

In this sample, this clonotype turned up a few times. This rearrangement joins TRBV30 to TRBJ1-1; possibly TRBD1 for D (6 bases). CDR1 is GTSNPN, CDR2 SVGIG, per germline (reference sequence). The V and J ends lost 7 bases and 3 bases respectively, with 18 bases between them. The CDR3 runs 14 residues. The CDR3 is CASSFTGKDTEAFF. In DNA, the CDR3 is TGTGCCTCCTCCTTTACAGGGAAAGACACTGAAGCTTTCTTT. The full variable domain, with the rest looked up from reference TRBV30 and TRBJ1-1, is SQTIHQWPATLVQPVGSPLSLECTVEGTSNPNLYWYRQAAGRGLQLLFYSVGIGQISSEVPQNLSASRPQDRQFILSSKKLLLSDSGFYLCASSFTGKDTEAFFGQGTRLTVV.

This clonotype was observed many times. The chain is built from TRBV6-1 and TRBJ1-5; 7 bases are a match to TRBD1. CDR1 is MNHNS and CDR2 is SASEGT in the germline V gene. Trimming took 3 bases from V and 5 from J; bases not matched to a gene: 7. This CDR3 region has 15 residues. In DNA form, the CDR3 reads TGTGCCAGCAGTGAGGGGGACAGAGGCTATCAGCCCCAGCATTTT. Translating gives CASSEGDRGYQPQHF.

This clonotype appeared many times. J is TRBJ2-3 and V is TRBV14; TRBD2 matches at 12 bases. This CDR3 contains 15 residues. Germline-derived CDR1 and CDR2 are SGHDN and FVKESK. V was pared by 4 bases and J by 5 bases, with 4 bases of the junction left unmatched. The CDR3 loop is CASSPLAGGRDTQYF. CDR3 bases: TGTGCCAGCAGCCCTCTAGCGGGAGGGAGAGATACGCAGTATTTT. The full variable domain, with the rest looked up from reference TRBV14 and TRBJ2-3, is EAGVTQFPSHSVIEKGQTVTLRCDPISGHDNLYWYRRVMGKEIKFLLHFVKESKQDESGMPNNRFLAERTGGTYSTLKVQPAELEDSGVYFCASSPLAGGRDTQYFGPGTRLTVL.

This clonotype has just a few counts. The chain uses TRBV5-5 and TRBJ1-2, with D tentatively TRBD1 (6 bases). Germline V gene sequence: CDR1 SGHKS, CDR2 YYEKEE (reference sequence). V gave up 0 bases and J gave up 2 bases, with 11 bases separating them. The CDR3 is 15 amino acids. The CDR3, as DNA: TGTGCCAGCAGCTTGGGGAATACAGGGAACTATGGCTACACCTTC. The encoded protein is CASSLGNTGNYGYTF.

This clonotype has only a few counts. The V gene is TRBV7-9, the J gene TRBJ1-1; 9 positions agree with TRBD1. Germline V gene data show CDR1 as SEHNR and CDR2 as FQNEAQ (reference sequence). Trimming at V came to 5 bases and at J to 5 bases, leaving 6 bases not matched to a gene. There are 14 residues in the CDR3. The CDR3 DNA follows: TGTGCCAGCAGCACAGGGGGCGCAGGAACTGAAGCTTTCTTT. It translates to CASSTGGAGTEAFF.

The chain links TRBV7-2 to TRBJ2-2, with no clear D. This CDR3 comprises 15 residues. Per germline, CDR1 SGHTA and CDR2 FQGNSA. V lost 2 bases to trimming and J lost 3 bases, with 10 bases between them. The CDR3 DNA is TGTGCCAGCAGCTTAATCGGCCGGGACACCGGGGAGCTGTTTTTT. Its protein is CASSLIGRDTGELFF.

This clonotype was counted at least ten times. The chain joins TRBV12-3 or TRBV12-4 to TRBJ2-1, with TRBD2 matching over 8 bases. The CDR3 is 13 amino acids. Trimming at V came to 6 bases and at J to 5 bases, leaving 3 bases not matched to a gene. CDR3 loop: CASSYGRDNEQFF. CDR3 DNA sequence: TGTGCCAGCAGCTACGGGAGGGACAATGAGCAGTTCTTC.